The next 15 T cell receptor beta chains were all read from a single sample in a study of T-cell memory formation after mild COVID-19. TCRdb redid the calling of the 5' RACE reads with MiXCR, one entry per CDR3 protein. The data show 350,000 to 450,000 distinct CDR3 sequences, around 24% seen once. Sequences were obtained from PBMCs or a T cell subset sorted from them (not recorded which). All receptors derive from an adult woman who had mild COVID-19 (a few samples of this study predate the infection). Cell type and time point are not known.

The sample holds many counts of this clonotype. This chain uses TRBV9 with TRBJ2-3; perhaps TRBD1 as D (6 bases). The germline CDR1 and CDR2 sequences are SGDLS and YYNGEE. The CDR3 sequence is 15 residues long. Between the trimmed V and J ends, which lost 0 bases and 4 bases, there was a span of 12 bases. The CDR3 reads CASSVGITGPDTQYF. CDR3 bases: TGTGCCAGCAGCGTAGGGATTACAGGGCCAGATACGCAGTATTTT.

This clonotype occurred a few times. The genes are TRBV20-1 and TRBJ2-7; 12 nucleotides line up with TRBD1. This CDR3 has 16 amino acids. The germline CDR1 and CDR2 sequences are DFQATT and SNEGSKA (reference sequence). The V and J ends lost 0 bases and 6 bases, in that order; junction bases with no gene match: 9. CDR3 region: CSARDPRGTGGSEQYF. CDR3 nucleotides: TGCAGTGCTAGAGATCCGAGGGGGACAGGGGGCAGCGAGCAGTACTTC.

The J gene is TRBJ2-5, the V gene TRBV20-1; the D gene is possibly TRBD1 (7 bases). Germline CDR1 DFQATT, CDR2 SNEGSKA (reference sequence). The CDR3 has 14 residues. The ends were cut back, 3 bases at V and 4 bases at J, with 15 bases in the middle. In DNA, the CDR3 is TGCAGTGCTAGGGGGCAGGGGGGAGGAGAGACCCAGTACTTC. Encoded protein: CSARGQGGGETQYF.

This chain links TRBV5-6 with TRBJ2-2, with 10 bases aligning to TRBD1. J gave up 1 base and V 3 bases, and 9 bases lay outside the gene matches. The CDR3 contains 18 residues. Looked up from germline, CDR1 is SGHDT and CDR2 is YYEEEE. CDR3 DNA: TGTGCCAGCAGCTCCGGGACAGGGGCCACCCAGAACACCGGGGAGCTGTTTTTT. This encodes CASSSGTGATQNTGELFF.

The genes are TRBV30 and TRBJ2-7; 11 positions agree with TRBD1. From germline, CDR1 is GTSNPN and CDR2 SVGIG (reference sequence). The CDR3 has 13 amino acids. Germline trimming cut 8 bases from V and 0 bases from J; bases unmatched to any gene: 3. The CDR3 region is CAVGTGGSYEQYF. CDR3 sequence (DNA): TGTGCCGTGGGGACAGGGGGCTCCTACGAGCAGTACTTC.

V gene TRBV7-8 combines with J gene TRBJ2-1; the D is unclear. Germline V gene sequence: CDR1 SGHVS, CDR2 FQNEAQ. The length of the CDR3 is 15 residues. Deletions cut 5 bases from V and 4 bases from J, with 15 bases between. Here the CDR3 reads CASSRKRVAYNEQFF. CDR3 in DNA: TGTGCCAGCAGCCGGAAAAGGGTAGCTTACAATGAGCAGTTCTTC.

The V gene is TRBV11-2, the J gene TRBJ2-1, with 7 bases lining up with TRBD2. This CDR3 comprises 14 residues. Germline CDR1 reads SGHAT; CDR2 reads FQNNGV. V was pared by 4 bases and J by 2 bases, with 2 bases of the junction left unmatched. The CDR3 loop is CASSWGTTYNEQFF. For the CDR3, the DNA is TGTGCCAGCAGCTGGGGGACTACCTACAATGAGCAGTTCTTC. The variable domain in full, with the rest retrieved from reference TRBV11-2 and TRBJ2-1, is EAGVAQSPRYKIIEKRQSVAFWCNPISGHATLYWYQQILGQGPKLLIQFQNNGVVDDSQLPKDRFSAERLKGVDSTLKIQPAKLEDSAVYLCASSWGTTYNEQFFGPGTRLTVL.

This clonotype was counted only a few times. The chain is built from TRBV24-1 and TRBJ2-7; 9 bases agree with TRBD2. The V gene's germline CDR1 is KGHDR and CDR2 SFDVKD. With V trimmed by 2 bases and J by 3 bases, 4 bases remained unmatched. The CDR3 has 15 residues. The CDR3, as DNA: TGTGCCACCAGTGATTCTAGCGGGGCTGTCTACGAGCAGTACTTC. This gives the protein CATSDSSGAVYEQYF.

This clonotype has more than one count but fewer than ten. V is TRBV5-1 and J is TRBJ1-1; TRBD1 matches at 7 bases. From germline, CDR1 is SGHRS and CDR2 YFSETQ. The V segment lost 0 bases and the J segment 5 bases; nucleotides outside the gene matches: 7. CDR3 length: 15 residues. The CDR3 DNA is TGCGCCAGCAGCTTGGCCCCGACAGGGCAGACTGAAGCTTTCTTT. It encodes CASSLAPTGQTEAFF.

V is TRBV2 and J is TRBJ2-7, with D maybe TRBD2 (5 bases). The CDR3 has 15 amino acids. The germline gives CDR1 SNHLY, CDR2 FYNNEI. The V end was cut by 1 base, the J end by 5 bases, with 15 bases between. CDR3 protein: CASSEGWAGANEQYF. CDR3 nucleotides: TGTGCCAGCAGTGAAGGTTGGGCGGGTGCGAACGAGCAGTACTTC.

This rearrangement joins TRBV20-1 to TRBJ1-5, with D maybe TRBD1 (5 bases). Deletions cut 1 base from V and 0 bases from J, with 10 bases between. The CDR3 loop spans 15 amino acids. Germline lookup yields CDR1 DFQATT and CDR2 SNEGSKA (reference sequence). The CDR3 nucleotides are TGCAGTGCTAGAGGCTCAGGGAATAGCAATCAGCCCCAGCATTTT. Amino acids: CSARGSGNSNQPQHF.

V gene TRBV4-2 combines with J gene TRBJ2-7, with D uncertain. The CDR3 has 14 residues. V was trimmed by 0 bases and J by 9 bases, leaving 15 bases between them. Germline assignment: CDR1 LGHNA and CDR2 YNFKEQ. The CDR3 sequence is CASSQDRSPAWQYF. Here the CDR3 DNA reads TGTGCCAGCAGCCAAGATCGTTCGCCGGCGTGGCAGTACTTC.

The table lists this clonotype with a few counts. The V and J genes are TRBV19 and TRBJ2-1; the match to TRBD1 covers 11 bases. The CDR3 consists of 18 residues. Germline trimming cut 6 bases from V and 1 base from J; bases unmatched to any gene: 11. The germline V gene has CDR1 LNHDA and CDR2 SQIVND (reference sequence). CDR3 nucleotide sequence: TGTGCCAGTAGCCGGACAGGGGGCAAAGGGTTTTCCTACAATGAGCAGTTCTTC. Amino acids: CASSRTGGKGFSYNEQFF.

The genes are TRBV7-9 and TRBJ2-3; D is perhaps TRBD1 (5 bases). The CDR3 consists of 13 residues. Germline loops: CDR1 SEHNR, CDR2 FQNEAQ (reference sequence). With 5 bases removed from V and 3 bases from J, the gap between germline ends came to 9 bases. CDR3 DNA: TGTGCCAGCAGCACTGACAGAACAGATACGCAGTATTTT. Protein: CASSTDRTDTQYF.

This clonotype was detected only a few times. The chain recombines TRBV7-9 with TRBJ2-1; possibly TRBD1 for D (6 bases). Between the trimmed V and J ends, which lost 5 bases and 3 bases, there was a span of 17 bases. Germline lookup yields CDR1 SEHNR and CDR2 FQNEAQ (reference sequence). This CDR3 is built from 16 residues. CDR3 protein: CASSTTGQPNYNEQFF. The CDR3 region has the DNA TGTGCCAGCAGCACCACAGGACAGCCCAACTACAATGAGCAGTTCTTC.